These 17 T cell receptor beta chains were all obtained from the same sample, sequenced in a study of blood T cell repertoires in COVID-19 (dated by TCRdb to 2018 to 2021). The library was generated by the immunoSEQ multiplex PCR assay. The source is immuneACCESS, and TCRdb retained only in-frame sequences with V and J called. Part of the clones is not carried over; for the studies checked, unresolved V genes explain less than half of this, and the remainder is unexplained. This sample gives around 290,000 clones in total; around 88% of them show up just once. Clones ranked in the top ten supply around 12% of the sample. What was sequenced was peripheral blood. Receptor source: a woman aged 70-85 years with COVID-19, enrolled during active disease.

This chain joins TRBV12-5 and TRBJ2-1; TRBD1 aligns across 11 bases. After removal of 4 bases from V and 9 bases from J, the junction contained 5 bases not matched to a gene. This CDR3 has 14 residues. Germline loops: CDR1 LGHNT, CDR2 FRNRAP. CDR3 protein: CASGSPGQGVEQFF. The CDR3, as DNA: TGTGCTAGTGGTTCCCCGGGACAGGGGGTTGAGCAGTTCTTC.

J is TRBJ2-3 and V is TRBV4-2; 7 bases are shared with TRBD2. The trim removed 4 bases at V and 0 bases at J, leaving 7 bases unmatched. Germline V lookup: CDR1 LGHNA, CDR2 YNFKEQ. The CDR3 has 16 residues. Here the CDR3 DNA reads TGTGCCAGCAGCCTCAAGCGGGGAGAAAGCACAGATACGCAGTATTTT. Translation: CASSLKRGESTDTQYF.

This clone was recorded once. This chain's CDR3 is CASALGQGVIGANVLTF. In nucleotides, the CDR3 is TGTGCCAGCGCCCTAGGGCAGGGGGTAATTGGGGCCAACGTCCTGACTTTC. V is TRBV7-8 and J is TRBJ2-6; TRBD1 matches 7 bases. Germline values: CDR1 SGHVS, CDR2 FQNEAQ. The CDR3 is 17 residues long. V lost 8 bases and J lost 3; bases outside the gene matches: 13.

This clone showed up just once. The V gene is TRBV7-2, the J gene TRBJ1-3; unclear D gene. Germline loops: CDR1 SGHTA, CDR2 FQGNSA. Trimming took off 11 bases at V and 3 bases at J, with 17 bases between the two ends. The CDR3 is 14 amino acids. Written as DNA, the CDR3 is TGTGCCTCAAAATCAGATATCTTTGGAAACACCATATATTTT. Encoded protein: CASKSDIFGNTIYF.

In this sample, this clone turned up a few times. The rearrangement uses TRBV19 and TRBJ1-1; 7 nucleotides match TRBD1. The CDR3 spans 14 residues. V shed 5 bases and J 4 bases; nucleotides not matched to a gene: 7. The V gene's germline CDR1 is LNHDA and CDR2 SQIVND (reference sequence). This chain's CDR3 is CASSAPDRSTEAFF. DNA of the CDR3: TGTGCCAGTAGTGCCCCGGACAGGAGCACTGAAGCTTTCTTT. Using reference TRBV19 and TRBJ1-1 for the parts outside the CDR3, the full variable domain is DGGITQSPKYLFRKEGQNVTLSCEQNLNHDAMYWYRQDPGQGLRLIYYSQIVNDFQKGDIAEGYSVSREKKESFPLTVTSAQKNPTAFYLCASSAPDRSTEAFFGQGTRLTVV.

CDR3 loop: CASSEEAGLSYGYTF. The CDR3 DNA reads TGTGCCAGCAGTGAAGAGGCAGGGCTGAGCTATGGCTACACCTTC. The rearrangement joins TRBV2 to TRBJ1-2; D may be TRBD1 (5 bases). The CDR3 sequence is 15 residues long. Trimming removed 1 base from V and 4 bases from J, with 13 bases in between. Per germline, CDR1 SNHLY and CDR2 FYNNEI.

V and J are TRBV6-5 and TRBJ2-7; 8 nucleotides agree with TRBD2. Germline trimming cut 1 base from V and 2 bases from J; bases unmatched to any gene: 4. The CDR3 loop spans 15 amino acids. Germline V gene lookup returns CDR1 MNHEY and CDR2 SVGAGI. As DNA, the CDR3 is TGTGCCAGCAGTTACTACTCGGGGGGGGCCTACGAGCAGTACTTC. The encoded protein is CASSYYSGGAYEQYF.

The V call is TRBV5-1, the J call TRBJ2-7, with TRBD1 as a possible D gene (6 bases). The CDR3 contains 15 residues. Germline V gives CDR1 SGHRS, CDR2 YFSETQ. The V end was cut by 4 bases, the J end by 0 bases, with 14 bases between. The CDR3 DNA reads TGCGCCAGCAGCCGCATAGGACAGCCCTCCTACGAGCAGTACTTC. This codes for CASSRIGQPSYEQYF.

The chain uses TRBV5-4 and TRBJ2-3; 14 nucleotides agree with TRBD2. The CDR3 runs 17 residues. CDR1 and CDR2 (germline): SGHNT, YYREEE (reference sequence). V dropped 4 bases and J dropped 5; count of bases not matched to a gene: 9. The CDR3 reads CASSPSTSGGAGDTQYF. In nucleotides, the CDR3 is TGTGCCAGCAGCCCCTCGACTAGCGGGGGGGCAGGAGATACGCAGTATTTT.

DNA for the CDR3: TGTGCCAGCAGTATCGGACAGTCCTACGAGCAGTACTTC. This encodes CASSIGQSYEQYF. V is TRBV6-5 and J is TRBJ2-7; a weak D match, TRBD1 (6 bases). Germline-derived CDR1 and CDR2 are MNHEY and SVGAGI. The CDR3 is made up of 13 amino acids. V was clipped by 5 bases and J by 1 base, with 9 bases between them.

The chain couples TRBV7-9 to TRBJ1-2; 9 bases fit TRBD1. In germline, CDR1 is SEHNR, CDR2 FQNEAQ (reference sequence). Trimming cost V 5 bases and J 5 bases; bases outside gene matches: 12. The CDR3 runs 16 residues. DNA for the CDR3: TGTGCCAGCAGCAAGGGACAGGGCGGTACTGGGTATGGCTACACCTTC. This codes for CASSKGQGGTGYGYTF.

The chain couples TRBV19 to TRBJ2-7, with 10 bases aligning to TRBD2. V lost 5 bases and J lost 3; bases outside the gene matches: 7. The length of the CDR3 is 15 residues. Germline V lookup: CDR1 LNHDA, CDR2 SQIVND (reference sequence). In DNA, the CDR3 is TGTGCCAGTAGTCCCCAGATAGCGGGGGGCTACGAGCAGTACTTC. Amino acid sequence: CASSPQIAGGYEQYF.

This clone was counted once. This sequence joins TRBV2 and TRBJ1-2, with 9 bases lining up with TRBD1. V lost 6 bases and J lost 5; bases outside the gene matches: 7. Per the germline V gene, CDR1 is SNHLY and CDR2 is FYNNEI. The CDR3 runs 14 residues. The CDR3 loop is CASRPRGTGYGYTF. CDR3 coding DNA: TGTGCCAGCAGACCGCGGGGGACAGGGTATGGCTACACCTTC.

The CDR3, as DNA: TGTGCCTGGAGTTGGGGCTACCAAGAGACCCAGTACTTC. It specifies CAWSWGYQETQYF. The chain recombines TRBV30 with TRBJ2-5; the D gene is possibly TRBD1 (5 bases). The CDR3 extends over 13 amino acids. Trimming took off 2 bases at V and 0 bases at J, with 7 bases between the two ends. Germline V gene data show CDR1 as GTSNPN and CDR2 as SVGIG (reference sequence).

This clone was observed a few times. CDR3 sequence (DNA): TGTGCCAGCAGCACCTTCGGGACTAGCGGTAACGAGCAGTACTTC. Residues: CASSTFGTSGNEQYF. The J gene is TRBJ2-7, the V gene TRBV6-2 or TRBV6-3; TRBD2 matches at 11 bases. This CDR3 comprises 15 residues. After removal of 6 bases from V and 5 bases from J, the junction contained 9 bases not matched to a gene. CDR1 and CDR2 (germline): MNHEY, SVGEGT.

This clone was seen only a few times. The rearrangement links TRBV7-9 to TRBJ2-5, with D possibly being TRBD2 (6 bases). Germline V gene lookup returns CDR1 SEHNR and CDR2 FQNEAQ (reference sequence). Trimming stripped 5 bases from V and 5 bases from J, with 21 bases between. The length of the CDR3 is 16 residues. The CDR3 DNA sequence: TGTGCCAGCAGCCCATATGACAAGGGCGGAGGGGAGACCCAGTACTTC. Translating it yields CASSPYDKGGGETQYF. Drawing the rest from reference TRBV7-9 and TRBJ2-5, the complete variable domain is DTGVSQNPRHKITKRGQNVTFRCDPISEHNRLYWYRQTLGQGPEFLTYFQNEAQLEKSRLLSDRFSAERPKGSFSTLEIQRTEQGDSAMYLCASSPYDKGGGETQYFGPGTRLLVL.

The chain carries TRBV10-3 and TRBJ2-2; D call uncertain. The CDR3 is 14 residues long. V lost 5 bases and J 4 bases, leaving 11 bases between the germline ends. Germline V gene sequence: CDR1 ENHRY, CDR2 SYGVKD. Written as DNA, the CDR3 is TGTGCCATCAGTACCAGGCCTCTCACCGGGGAGCTGTTTTTT. Translation gives CAISTRPLTGELFF.